The source of this TCR beta chain is a study of T cell repertoires in cytomegalovirus infection. TCRdb independently ran MiXCR on the reads; one entry per CDR3 protein. The data show almost 550,000 distinct CDR3 sequences, 15% to 20% seen once. V dropped 2 bases and J dropped 1 base, with 8 bases sitting between them. CDR1 is SEHNR, CDR2 FQNEAQ, per germline (reference sequence). This CDR3 has 14 residues. This clonotype came up many times. The chain links TRBV7-9 to TRBJ1-1; unclear D gene. The sequence derives from a human donor in good health (CMV status not recorded). Some clones in this sample may be carry-over from other donors' samples. The sample consisted of CD8+ T cells from PBMCs. CDR3 DNA: TGTGCCAGCAGCTTAAAACTTGCGAACACTGAAGCTTTCTTT. As protein: CASSLKLANTEAFF.